The rows below give T cell receptor beta chains drawn from one sample of a study of post-analysis software for immune sequencing data. TCRdb reprocessed the PCR reads via MiXCR and lists one record per CDR3 protein. The repertoire holds about 500,000 distinct CDR3 sequences, with less than 45% as singletons. What was sequenced was blood. The receptors originated from a girl aged 5-17 years with multiple sclerosis. Both conserved end residues are part of each CDR3. Each record gives: V gene, clone size, J gene, CDR3 protein. Clone size is stated in some rows and not others, as once, few, many or a class when expanded.

v_gene: TRBV10-3; abundance: NA; j_gene: TRBJ2-3; CDR3aa: CAISESEGAEFTDTQYF
v_gene: TRBV24-1; abundance: NA; j_gene: TRBJ1-5; CDR3aa: CATSSTGSGNQPQHF
v_gene: TRBV6-7; abundance: few; j_gene: TRBJ1-5; CDR3aa: CASSSRSPYQPQHF
v_gene: TRBV7-6; abundance: few; j_gene: TRBJ2-3; CDR3aa: CASSLGLTDTQYF
v_gene: TRBV10-3; abundance: NA; j_gene: TRBJ2-6; CDR3aa: CAIRPASSSPGVNVLTF
v_gene: TRBV20-1; abundance: few; j_gene: TRBJ2-1; CDR3aa: CSARVGTTYNEQFF
v_gene: TRBV3-1; abundance: NA; j_gene: TRBJ2-1; CDR3aa: CASSHRGGLAGYNEQFF
v_gene: TRBV20-1; abundance: NA; j_gene: TRBJ1-1; CDR3aa: CSARDYSGLRETEAFF
v_gene: TRBV6-5; abundance: NA; j_gene: TRBJ2-7; CDR3aa: CASSYRTDSYEQYF
v_gene: TRBV28; abundance: few; j_gene: TRBJ1-2; CDR3aa: CASSFFGTDYTF
v_gene: TRBV29-1; abundance: NA; j_gene: TRBJ1-1; CDR3aa: CSVRPGLRDTEAFF
v_gene: TRBV10-3; abundance: NA; j_gene: TRBJ2-1; CDR3aa: CAISDRERTSYNEQFF
v_gene: TRBV3-1; abundance: once; j_gene: TRBJ1-1; CDR3aa: CASSQGSRNTEAFF
v_gene: TRBV10-3; abundance: NA; j_gene: TRBJ2-7; CDR3aa: CAISEGLARDEQYF
v_gene: TRBV2; abundance: NA; j_gene: TRBJ2-7; CDR3aa: CASSEGALAGREQYF
v_gene: TRBV7-6; abundance: few; j_gene: TRBJ2-7; CDR3aa: CASSSVAGSYEQYF
v_gene: TRBV28; abundance: NA; j_gene: TRBJ1-1; CDR3aa: CASSLGQGLGAFF
v_gene: TRBV28; abundance: NA; j_gene: TRBJ2-7; CDR3aa: CASSLDETIPYEQYF
v_gene: TRBV18; abundance: few; j_gene: TRBJ2-7; CDR3aa: CASSPIGTGGIYEQYF
v_gene: TRBV15; abundance: NA; j_gene: TRBJ2-2; CDR3aa: CATSRDDVDRGAGELFF
v_gene: TRBV25-1; abundance: NA; j_gene: TRBJ2-1; CDR3aa: CASSVLRNHYNEQFF
v_gene: TRBV9; abundance: many; j_gene: TRBJ2-1; CDR3aa: CASSAPGGKLDNEQFF
v_gene: TRBV29-1; abundance: NA; j_gene: TRBJ2-4; CDR3aa: CSVGGVLAKNIQYF
v_gene: TRBV5-1; abundance: NA; j_gene: TRBJ1-1; CDR3aa: CASSFNRDRGPTEAFF
v_gene: TRBV29-1; abundance: few; j_gene: TRBJ1-2; CDR3aa: CSVGGQVYGYTF
v_gene: TRBV7-3; abundance: NA; j_gene: TRBJ2-3; CDR3aa: CASSLSMVPDTQYF
v_gene: TRBV6-6; abundance: NA; j_gene: TRBJ1-2; CDR3aa: CVSSYRGNSNYGYTF
v_gene: TRBV29-1; abundance: few; j_gene: TRBJ2-1; CDR3aa: CSVEIAEPIAGYNEQFF
v_gene: TRBV4-1; abundance: NA; j_gene: TRBJ2-1; CDR3aa: CASSQVETSGYNEQFF
v_gene: TRBV5-1; abundance: few; j_gene: TRBJ2-7; CDR3aa: CASSLGSGNRDEQYF
v_gene: TRBV20-1; abundance: once; j_gene: TRBJ2-7; CDR3aa: CSASMGLARGEQYF
v_gene: TRBV6-2/TRBV6-3; abundance: NA; j_gene: TRBJ1-1; CDR3aa: CASSHLYRNTEAFF
v_gene: TRBV11-2; abundance: once; j_gene: TRBJ2-4; CDR3aa: CASSLRGTDRKNIQYF
v_gene: TRBV5-1; abundance: NA; j_gene: TRBJ2-3; CDR3aa: CASSPGETTDTQYF
v_gene: TRBV5-1; abundance: NA; j_gene: NA; CDR3aa: CASSLYGSGNAYNEQYF
v_gene: TRBV28; abundance: NA; j_gene: TRBJ1-2; CDR3aa: CASSLPLGTGYTF
v_gene: TRBV9; abundance: few; j_gene: TRBJ1-1; CDR3aa: CASSAAGGSNTEAFF
v_gene: TRBV4-1; abundance: NA; j_gene: TRBJ1-6; CDR3aa: CASSQEFQYNSPLHF
v_gene: TRBV20-1; abundance: few; j_gene: TRBJ2-3; CDR3aa: CSVLLSSDTQYF
v_gene: TRBV15; abundance: once; j_gene: TRBJ2-7; CDR3aa: CATSRKNEGSYEQYF
v_gene: TRBV28; abundance: NA; j_gene: TRBJ2-7; CDR3aa: CAAPFGTGRREQYF